This TCR beta chain was obtained from a study of blood T cell repertoires in COVID-19. Turning to the study itself: Acute and convalescent COVID-19 samples came from the United States, Italy and Spain. PBMCs, B-cell-depleted T cells, or T cells provided the cDNA or gDNA that made up the material.

Per the authors' pipeline: Researchers report that nucleated cell counts were estimated from reference gene primer amplification. Using immunoSEQ multiplex PCR, the repertoire was profiled, and TCRdb retains in-frame clones only, with some absent. From that table come the V and J calls and clone size; the DNA was used to work out D and trimming. The sample contains 100,000 to 140,000 clones, approximately 88% of which appear only once. Germline V gene lookup returns CDR1 SEHNR and CDR2 FQNEAQ (reference sequence). The CDR3 runs 16 residues. The V and J ends lost 5 bases and 2 bases, in that order; junction bases with no gene match: 12.

The sample was peripheral blood. J is TRBJ2-7 and V is TRBV7-9; 7 bases match TRBD2. The TCR sequence derives from a man aged 50 to 59 with active or convalescent COVID-19. In nucleotides, the CDR3 is TGTGCCAGCAGCCCGACGGGGGGTAACACAGCCTACGAGCAGTACTTC. Translation gives CASSPTGGNTAYEQYF.